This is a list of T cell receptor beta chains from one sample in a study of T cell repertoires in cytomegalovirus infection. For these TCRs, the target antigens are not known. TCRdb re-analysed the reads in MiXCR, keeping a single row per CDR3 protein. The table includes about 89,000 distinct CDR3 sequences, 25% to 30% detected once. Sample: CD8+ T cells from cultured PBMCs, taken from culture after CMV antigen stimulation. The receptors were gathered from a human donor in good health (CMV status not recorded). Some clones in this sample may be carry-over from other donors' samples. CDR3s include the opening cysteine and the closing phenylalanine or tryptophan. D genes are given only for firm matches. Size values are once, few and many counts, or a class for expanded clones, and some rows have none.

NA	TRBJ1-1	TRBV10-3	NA	TGTGCCATTTCTTCTACGAACACTGAAGCTTTCTTT	CAISSTNTEAFF
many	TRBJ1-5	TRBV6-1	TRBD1	TGTGCCAGCAGTGAAGGGACAGGGAAGAGCAATCAGCCCCAGCATTTT	CASSEGTGKSNQPQHF
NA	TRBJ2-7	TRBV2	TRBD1	TGTGCCAGCAGGTCGGACAGGGGCGACTACGAGCAGTACTTC	CASRSDRGDYEQYF
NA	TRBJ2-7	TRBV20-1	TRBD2	TGCAGCGGGAGGAAGAGGAGCTCCTACGAGCAGTACTTC	CSGRKRSSYEQYF
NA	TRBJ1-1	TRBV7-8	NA	TGTGCCAGCAGCCTATCCACAGGGCTGACTGAAGCTTTCTTT	CASSLSTGLTEAFF
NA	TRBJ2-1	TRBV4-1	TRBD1	TGCGCCAGCAGCCCCTCCGGTGGACAGGGGGACTACAATGAGCAGTTCTTC	CASSPSGGQGDYNEQFF
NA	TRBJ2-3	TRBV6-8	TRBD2	TGTGCCAGCGGGACGAGCGGGGGGGATAACACAGATACGCAGTATTTT	CASGTSGGDNTDTQYF
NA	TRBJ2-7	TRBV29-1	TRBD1	TGCAGCGTTTGGGGCGACAGGGGGGGCGAGCAGTACTTC	CSVWGDRGGEQYF
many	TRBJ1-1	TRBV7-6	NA	TGTGCCAGCAGCTTAGAAATTTCAGTGGAGGGTGAAGCTTTCTTT	CASSLEISVEGEAFF
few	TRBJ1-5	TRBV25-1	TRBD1	TGTGCCAGCAGTGGTACAGGGGGCTGGCAGCCCCAGCATTTT	CASSGTGGWQPQHF
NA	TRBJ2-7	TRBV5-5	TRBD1	TGTGCCAGCAGCTGGGGACAGGGGTCCTACGAGCAGTACTTC	CASSWGQGSYEQYF
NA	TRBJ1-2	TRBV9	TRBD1	TGTGCCAGCAGCGGTGGGACAGGATCGCACTATGGCTACACCTTC	CASSGGTGSHYGYTF
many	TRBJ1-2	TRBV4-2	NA	TGTGCCAGCAGCCAGGGCACCCCTACAAGCTATGGCTACACCTTC	CASSQGTPTSYGYTF
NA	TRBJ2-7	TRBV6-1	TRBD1	TGTGCCAGCAGTGCCCGGGACAGGGTCTACGAGCAGTACTTC	CASSARDRVYEQYF
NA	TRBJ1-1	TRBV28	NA	TGTGCCAGCAGCCGCCGGACGGGGACTGAAGCTTTCTTT	CASSRRTGTEAFF
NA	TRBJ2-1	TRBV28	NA	TGTGCCAGCAGTCCCGACAGTCTCAGCTCCTACAATGAGCAGTTCTTC	CASSPDSLSSYNEQFF
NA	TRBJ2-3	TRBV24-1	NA	TGTGCCACCAGTGTCGGCAGGGGAAGCACAGATACGCAGTATTTT	CATSVGRGSTDTQYF
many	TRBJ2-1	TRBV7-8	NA	TGTGCCAGCAGCTTAGAAAACAATGAGCAGTTCTTC	CASSLENNEQFF
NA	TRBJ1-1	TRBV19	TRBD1	TGTGCCAGTTCGACAGGGATGAACACTGAAGCTTTCTTT	CASSTGMNTEAFF
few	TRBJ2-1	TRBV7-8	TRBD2	TGTGCCGTCCTGCGGGGGGCCCAGTCCTACAATGAGCAGTTCTTC	CAVLRGAQSYNEQFF
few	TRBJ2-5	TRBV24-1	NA	TGTGCCACCAGTGATTTGACCGAAGAGACCCAGTACTTC	CATSDLTEETQYF
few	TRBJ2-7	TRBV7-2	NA	TGTGCCAGCAGCGTCTCCTACGAGCAGTACTTC	CASSVSYEQYF